Sequencing of this T cell receptor beta chain was carried out in a study of shared clonotypes between healthy human individuals. Sequenced by immunoSEQ multiplex PCR; TCRdb stores in-frame clones only, minus some. The sample has about 2.1 million clones, 93% seen once. This clone was seen a few times. Its specificity is not known. Other nucleotide sequences in the sample specify the same CDR3. Per the germline V gene, CDR1 is SGDLS and CDR2 is YYNGEE. Deletions cut 0 bases from V and 4 bases from J, with 7 bases between. This CDR3 has 13 amino acids. Naive CD8 cells comprised CD45RO-negative, CCR7-positively selected cells, excluding terminally differentiated effector memory CD45RA+ cells. Study-wide findings and caveats: Researchers sampled blood only, noting tissue repertoires likely differ.

This TCR was recovered from a man between 18 and 35 years old in good health. Some clones in this sample may be carry-over from other donors' samples. Source material: naive CD8+ T cells from PBMCs. The chain has TRBV9 and TRBJ1-1, with unresolved D. CDR3 in amino acids: CASSVGVSTEAFF. For the CDR3, the DNA is TGTGCCAGCAGCGTAGGAGTATCCACTGAAGCTTTCTTT.